These 5 T cell receptor beta chains share one sample of origin, sequenced in a study of T cell changes during pregnancy in multiple sclerosis (dated by TCRdb to between 2018 and 2021). Library method: the immunoSEQ multiplex PCR assay. Not all clones reach the TCRdb copy of this immuneACCESS table, which keeps in-frame sequences only. Checked studies attribute under half of the gap to unresolved V genes and leave the rest unexplained. The sample table contains tens of thousands of clones; only one count was recorded for 70% to 90% of them. The leading ten clones occupy under 0.65% of the sample. The specimen comprised CD4+ T cells from peripheral blood mononuclear cells, sampled in the first trimester of pregnancy. The receptor source for this set is a female donor with multiple sclerosis, enrolled in a pregnancy study.

The chain carries TRBV7-2 and TRBJ1-2; D not resolved. This CDR3 contains 14 residues. Trimming left V 0 bases short and J 7 bases short, with 12 bases between. The V gene's germline CDR1 is SGHTA and CDR2 FQGNSA. CDR3 nucleotide sequence: TGTGCCAGCAGCTTAGCTTTCGGAGTAAGTGGCTACACCTTC. It specifies CASSLAFGVSGYTF.

This chain links TRBV5-4 with TRBJ2-1, with TRBD1 matching over 9 bases. Germline V gene lookup returns CDR1 SGHNT and CDR2 YYREEE (reference sequence). The V and J ends lost 4 bases and 7 bases, in that order; junction bases with no gene match: 12. The CDR3 has 16 amino acids. The CDR3 sequence: CASSRQNRGQGNEQFF. The CDR3 bases are TGTGCCAGCAGCCGACAAAACAGGGGGCAAGGGAATGAGCAGTTCTTC.

J is TRBJ2-7 and V is TRBV5-1; maybe TRBD1 (6 bases). Germline loops: CDR1 SGHRS, CDR2 YFSETQ. The V end lost 1 base, the J end lost 5 bases, and 13 bases lay between the germline ends. The CDR3 has 14 amino acids. The CDR3 spells CASSLHRTGNEQYF. In DNA form, the CDR3 reads TGCGCCAGCAGCTTGCATCGAACAGGGAACGAGCAGTACTTC.

V and J are TRBV5-1 and TRBJ2-3; 8 nucleotides agree with TRBD2. V lost 1 base, J lost 7 bases, and 20 bases stayed unmatched. Germline V CDR1 and CDR2: SGHRS, YFSETQ. This CDR3 is 19 amino acids long. The CDR3 region is CASSLSPRLTSGERNTQYF. CDR3 nucleotide sequence: TGCGCCAGCAGCTTGAGTCCCAGGCTCACTAGCGGAGAGAGAAATACGCAGTATTTT.

V is TRBV7-6 and J is TRBJ2-7; 13 bases map to TRBD2. This CDR3 is 15 amino acids long. Germline V gives CDR1 SGHVS, CDR2 FNYEAQ. After removal of 5 bases from V and 4 bases from J, the junction contained 5 bases not matched to a gene. The CDR3 DNA reads as TGTGCCAGCAGCATTACTAGCGGGAGGGAGTACGAGCAGTACTTC. Protein product: CASSITSGREYEQYF.